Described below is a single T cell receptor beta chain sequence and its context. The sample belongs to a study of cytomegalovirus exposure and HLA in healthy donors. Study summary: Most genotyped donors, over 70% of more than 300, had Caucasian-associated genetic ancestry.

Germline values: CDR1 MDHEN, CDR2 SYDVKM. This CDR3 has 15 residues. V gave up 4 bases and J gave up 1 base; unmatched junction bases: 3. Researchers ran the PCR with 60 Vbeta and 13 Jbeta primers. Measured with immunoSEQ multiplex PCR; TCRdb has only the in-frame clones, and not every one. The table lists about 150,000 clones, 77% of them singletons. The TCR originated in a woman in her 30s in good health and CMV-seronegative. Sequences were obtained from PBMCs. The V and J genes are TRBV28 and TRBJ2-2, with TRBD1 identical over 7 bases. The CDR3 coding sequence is TGTGCCAGCAGTTGGAGACAGGGGAACACCGGGGAGCTGTTTTTT. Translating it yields CASSWRQGNTGELFF.